Following are 23 T cell receptor beta chains from one sample sequenced in a study of cytomegalovirus exposure and HLA in healthy donors. The PCR employed 60 Vbeta primers together with 13 Jbeta primers. TCRdb keeps only in-frame clones here, not all; method: immunoSEQ multiplex PCR. Here the sample spans 150,000 to 200,000 clones, around 81% being singletons. The sequencing sample was made of PBMCs. The receptors come from a middle-aged woman in good health and CMV-seronegative.

J is TRBJ2-7 and V is TRBV6-4; D possibly corresponds to TRBD1 (6 bases). CDR3 length: 13 residues. CDR1 is MRHNA, CDR2 SNTAGT, per germline. The V end was cut by 3 bases, the J end by 7 bases, with 13 bases between. The CDR3 bases are TGTGCCAGCAGTGATTCCCCTCAGGGGGAGCAGTACTTC. Translated, it gives CASSDSPQGEQYF.

Remarks on this clone: This specimen includes other DNA sequences encoding the same CDR3. The chain links TRBV27 to TRBJ2-1, with 7 nucleotides matching TRBD2. CDR1 MNHEY and CDR2 SMNVEV come from the germline V gene (reference sequence). J gave up 0 bases and V 5 bases, and 7 bases lay outside the gene matches. This CDR3 is 16 amino acids long. The CDR3 spells CASSPSGSSSYNEQFF. The CDR3 DNA reads as TGTGCCAGCAGTCCTAGCGGATCCAGCTCCTACAATGAGCAGTTCTTC.

The chain links TRBV29-1 to TRBJ1-3; D unresolved. Between the trimmed V and J ends, which lost 1 base and 0 bases, there was a span of 13 bases. This CDR3 has 16 residues. Per the germline V gene, CDR1 is SQVTM and CDR2 is ANQGSEA. This CDR3 is CSVEVGWADSGNTIYF. In nucleotides, the CDR3 is TGCAGCGTTGAAGTGGGTTGGGCAGACTCTGGAAACACCATATATTTT.

The chain employs TRBV5-1 and TRBJ2-7; D is uncertain. V was trimmed by 0 bases and J by 0 bases, leaving 7 bases between them. The CDR3 is 14 amino acids. Germline CDR1 is SGHRS and CDR2 is YFSETQ. The CDR3 sequence: CASSLGANSYEQYF. The CDR3 region has the DNA TGCGCCAGCAGCTTGGGGGCTAACTCCTACGAGCAGTACTTC. The variable domain in full, with the rest retrieved from reference TRBV5-1 and TRBJ2-7, is KAGVTQTPRYLIKTRGQQVTLSCSPISGHRSVSWYQQTPGQGLQFLFEYFSETQRNKGNFPGRFSGRQFSNSRSEMNVSTLELGDSALYLCASSLGANSYEQYFGPGTRLTVT.

This sequence joins TRBV7-9 and TRBJ1-5; 7 bases match TRBD1. CDR3 length equals 18 residues. Germline V gives CDR1 SEHNR, CDR2 FQNEAQ (reference sequence). J gave up 5 bases and V 4 bases, and 17 bases lay outside the gene matches. The CDR3 nucleotides are TGTGCCAGCAGCTCCGACTCCCCAAGGCAGGGGGTAGATCAGCCCCAGCATTTT. Protein sequence: CASSSDSPRQGVDQPQHF.

The V call is TRBV5-4, the J call TRBJ1-1, with a weak D call TRBD1 (6 bases). The CDR3 length is 12 residues. V lost 3 bases to trimming and J lost 5 bases, with 8 bases between them. CDR1 and CDR2 (germline): SGHNT, YYREEE (reference sequence). For the CDR3, the DNA is TGTGCCAGCAGCTCAGGGGAAACTGAAGCTTTCTTT. Translated: CASSSGETEAFF.

The DNA for the CDR3 is TGCGCCAGCAGCGTAGGACAGGTTCTGAAAGGCTACACCTTC. Its translation: CASSVGQVLKGYTF. This sequence joins TRBV5-1 and TRBJ1-2; 7 bases map to TRBD1. The CDR3 spans 14 residues. The J segment lost 8 bases and the V segment lost 4 bases, leaving 11 bases of the junction unmatched. CDR1 SGHRS and CDR2 YFSETQ come from the germline V gene.

V gene TRBV7-2 combines with J gene TRBJ2-7, with 9 bases lining up with TRBD1. From germline, CDR1 is SGHTA and CDR2 FQGNSA. Losses at the gene ends were 5 bases for V and 6 bases for J; bases not matched to a gene: 8. The CDR3 consists of 14 residues. In DNA, the CDR3 is TGTGCCAGCAGCCGGGACAGGGTTACGGGCGAGCAGTACTTC. Amino acids: CASSRDRVTGEQYF.

The gene calls are TRBV11-3 and TRBJ2-7, with D perhaps matching TRBD1 (6 bases). The CDR3 runs 13 residues. Trimming took 5 bases from V and 4 from J, leaving 12 bases between them. In germline, CDR1 is SGHNT, CDR2 YENEEA. CDR3 in amino acids: CASSTQGPYEQYF. DNA for the CDR3: TGTGCCAGCAGCACACAGGGTCCTTACGAGCAGTACTTC.

The V call is TRBV6-6, the J call TRBJ1-5; D might be TRBD1 (6 bases). V lost 2 bases, J lost 3 bases, and 8 bases lay in between. CDR1 MNHNY and CDR2 SVGAGI come from the germline V gene (reference sequence). The CDR3 covers 14 residues. CDR3 residues: CASSYGDNNQPQHF. The CDR3 DNA reads TGTGCCAGCAGTTACGGGGACAACAATCAGCCCCAGCATTTT.

V is TRBV28 and J is TRBJ1-2, with D perhaps matching TRBD1 (5 bases). This CDR3 has 13 amino acids. Trimming left V 4 bases short and J 7 bases short, with 13 bases between. Germline CDR1 is MDHEN and CDR2 is SYDVKM. The CDR3 protein is CASSSEITGGYTF. CDR3 coding DNA: TGTGCCAGCAGTTCCGAGATAACAGGTGGCTACACCTTC.

The rearrangement links TRBV27 to TRBJ2-1; D is perhaps TRBD2 (5 bases). Germline V gene lookup returns CDR1 MNHEY and CDR2 SMNVEV (reference sequence). Trimming removed 4 bases from V and 8 bases from J, with 12 bases in between. There are 13 residues in the CDR3. The DNA for the CDR3 is TGTGCCAGCAGTTCAGCGGCCCTCGATGAGCAGTTCTTC. The encoded protein is CASSSAALDEQFF.

The chain is built from TRBV30 and TRBJ1-1; D is unresolved. The CDR3 runs to 13 residues. The V end lost 0 bases, the J end lost 3 bases, and 8 bases lay between the germline ends. The germline CDR1 and CDR2 sequences are GTSNPN and SVGIG (reference sequence). CDR3 sequence reads: CAWSVQTDTEAFF. The DNA for the CDR3 is TGTGCCTGGAGTGTACAGACCGACACTGAAGCTTTCTTT. Based on the CDR3 plus reference TRBV30 and TRBJ1-1, the full variable domain is SQTIHQWPATLVQPVGSPLSLECTVEGTSNPNLYWYRQAAGRGLQLLFYSVGIGQISSEVPQNLSASRPQDRQFILSSKKLLLSDSGFYLCAWSVQTDTEAFFGQGTRLTVV.

V is TRBV5-8 and J is TRBJ1-1, with no clear D. The V and J ends lost 2 bases and 2 bases respectively, with 16 bases between them. Germline CDR1 reads SGHTS; CDR2 reads YDEGEE. The CDR3 runs 16 residues. This chain's CDR3 is CASSFGYGGINTEAFF. CDR3 in DNA: TGTGCCAGCAGCTTTGGGTACGGAGGGATCAACACTGAAGCTTTCTTT. The entire variable domain, with the rest obtained from reference TRBV5-8 and TRBJ1-1, is as follows: EAGVTQSPTHLIKTRGQQATLRCSPISGHTSVYWYQQALGLGLQFLLWYDEGEERNRGNFPPRFSGRQFPNYSSELNVNALELEDSALYLCASSFGYGGINTEAFFGQGTRLTVV.

Only a few counts were recorded for this clone. CDR3 residues: CASRYWTGTTYEQYF. The CDR3 DNA reads TGCGCCAGCAGATACTGGACCGGGACAACATACGAGCAGTACTTC. This chain uses TRBV5-1 with TRBJ2-7; D possibly corresponds to TRBD1 (6 bases). This CDR3 has 15 residues. The V gene lost 5 bases and the J gene lost 4 bases, with 19 bases spanning the gap. CDR1 and CDR2 from the germline V gene are SGHRS and YFSETQ.

The chain combines TRBV6-5 with TRBJ1-5; D perhaps matches TRBD1 (6 bases). Germline V gene sequence: CDR1 MNHEY, CDR2 SVGAGI. Trimming removed 5 bases at V and 5 bases at J, with 16 bases between. This CDR3 is built from 15 residues. In DNA, the CDR3 is TGTGCCAGCAGTCCGGGACATTCCGGGGATCAGCCCCAGCATTTT. It codes for CASSPGHSGDQPQHF.

This chain connects TRBV27 to TRBJ2-3, with TRBD2 matching over 8 bases. The germline gives CDR1 MNHEY, CDR2 SMNVEV (reference sequence). J lost 3 bases, V lost 7 bases, and 15 bases had no gene match. This CDR3 comprises 17 residues. CDR3 DNA: TGTGCCAGCACCCCACCTCATACGGGAGGGCCGACAGATACGCAGTATTTT. Protein: CASTPPHTGGPTDTQYF.

V and J are TRBV6-1 and TRBJ1-2; 8 bases are a match to TRBD1. The CDR3 loop spans 15 amino acids. Germline CDR1 and CDR2: MNHNS and SASEGT. Trimming at V came to 2 bases and at J to 4 bases, leaving 6 bases not matched to a gene. The CDR3 loop reads CASSEWAGGSYGYTF. For the CDR3, the DNA is TGTGCCAGCAGTGAATGGGCAGGGGGCTCCTATGGCTACACCTTC.

The rearrangement uses TRBV27 and TRBJ1-4; weak D call: TRBD1 (5 bases). Germline lookup yields CDR1 MNHEY and CDR2 SMNVEV (reference sequence). V lost 9 bases to trimming and J lost 2 bases, with 13 bases between them. This CDR3 region has 14 residues. The CDR3 region is CASTRVGTNEKLFF. CDR3 DNA: TGTGCCAGTACCAGGGTCGGGACTAATGAAAAACTGTTTTTT.

The chain uses TRBV7-6 and TRBJ1-1; perhaps TRBD1 as D (5 bases). Trimming left V 2 bases short and J 1 base short, with 11 bases between. The CDR3 consists of 15 residues. Germline CDR1 and CDR2: SGHVS and FNYEAQ. DNA of the CDR3: TGTGCCAGCAGCTTACCGTTAACAGGGAACACTGAAGCTTTCTTT. Translated, it gives CASSLPLTGNTEAFF.

The V call is TRBV6-5, the J call TRBJ2-1, with TRBD2 matching over 13 bases. Germline CDR1 reads MNHEY; CDR2 reads SVGAGI. CDR3 size: 15 residues. The V and J ends lost 4 bases and 12 bases, in that order; junction bases with no gene match: 9. The CDR3 coding sequence is TGTGCCAGCAGTTCCGGGACTAGCGGGAAGGAGCGGCAGTTCTTC. Translation: CASSSGTSGKERQFF.

V usage is TRBV27 and J usage is TRBJ2-7; 8 positions agree with TRBD2. The CDR3 is 14 residues long. The V and J ends lost 10 bases and 3 bases, in that order; junction bases with no gene match: 11. The germline gives CDR1 MNHEY, CDR2 SMNVEV (reference sequence). This chain's CDR3 is CATRRTSGVYEQYF. CDR3 bases: TGTGCCACCAGAAGAACTAGCGGAGTCTACGAGCAGTACTTC.

This chain uses TRBV19 with TRBJ2-1; D remains unclear. Trimming stripped 7 bases from V and 9 bases from J, with 10 bases between. CDR1 LNHDA and CDR2 SQIVND come from the germline V gene (reference sequence). CDR3 length: 11 residues. CDR3 sequence (DNA): TGTGCCAGTACTCTCCGTTCTGAGCAGTTCTTC. The encoded protein is CASTLRSEQFF. Drawing the rest from reference TRBV19 and TRBJ2-1, the complete variable domain is DGGITQSPKYLFRKEGQNVTLSCEQNLNHDAMYWYRQDPGQGLRLIYYSQIVNDFQKGDIAEGYSVSREKKESFPLTVTSAQKNPTAFYLCASTLRSEQFFGPGTRLTVL.